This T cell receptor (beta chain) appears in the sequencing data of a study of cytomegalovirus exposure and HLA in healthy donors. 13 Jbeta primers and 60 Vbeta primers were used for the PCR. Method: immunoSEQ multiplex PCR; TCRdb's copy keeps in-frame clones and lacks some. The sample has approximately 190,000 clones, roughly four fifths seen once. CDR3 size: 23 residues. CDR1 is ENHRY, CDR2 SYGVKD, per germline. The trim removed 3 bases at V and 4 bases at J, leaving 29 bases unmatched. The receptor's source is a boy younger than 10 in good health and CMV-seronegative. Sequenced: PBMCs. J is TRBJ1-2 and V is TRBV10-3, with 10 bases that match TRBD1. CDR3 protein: CAISDLEAFNRGQGSPGVYGYTF. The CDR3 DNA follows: TGTGCCATCAGTGACCTCGAGGCGTTTAACAGGGGACAGGGGTCCCCCGGGGTCTATGGCTACACCTTC.